The 13 T cell receptor beta chains given below trace back to one sample, sequenced in a study of cytomegalovirus exposure and HLA in healthy donors. The PCR made use of 60 Vbeta and 13 Jbeta primers. Data came from immunoSEQ multiplex PCR; TCRdb stores just in-frame clones and leaves some out. The sample records over 150,000 clones, 70% to 75% being singletons. Sequenced input: PBMCs. The receptors come from a male donor in good health and CMV-seronegative.

The chain uses TRBV7-3 and TRBJ2-1; D possibly corresponds to TRBD1 (5 bases). The CDR3 is 13 residues long. V was clipped by 5 bases and J by 7 bases, with 12 bases between them. Germline loops: CDR1 SGHTA, CDR2 FQGTGA. The CDR3 DNA reads as TGTGCCAGCAGCCCCGCCAGGGATAATGAGCAGTTCTTC. Translation gives CASSPARDNEQFF.

A word on this clone: The germline gene is not matched at one end of the junction; a read error may be the cause. The V gene is TRBV4-1, the J gene TRBJ2-3; 9 bases fit TRBD2. CDR3 length equals 16 residues. Germline V lookup: CDR1 MGHRA, CDR2 YSYEKL. The CDR3, as DNA: TGTGCCAGCAGCCAAGGCCCGGGACTAGCATCAGATACGCAGTATTTT. Translated: CASSQGPGLASDTQYF.

V is TRBV28 and J is TRBJ2-3; 10 bases align to TRBD2. Germline CDR1 reads MDHEN; CDR2 reads SYDVKM. This CDR3 region has 13 residues. V gave up 8 bases and J gave up 4 bases; unmatched junction bases: 3. This CDR3 is CASLAGAADTQYF. The CDR3 DNA is TGTGCCAGCCTAGCGGGAGCGGCAGATACGCAGTATTTT. Complete variable domain (other parts from reference TRBV28 and TRBJ2-3): DVKVTQSSRYLVKRTGEKVFLECVQDMDHENMFWYRQDPGLGLRLIYFSYDVKMKEKGDIPEGYSVSREKKERFSLILESASTNQTSMYLCASLAGAADTQYFGPGTRLTVL.

The rearrangement joins TRBV11-3 to TRBJ2-7; 8 bases align to TRBD2. Germline V gene sequence: CDR1 SGHNT, CDR2 YENEEA. The V segment lost 0 bases and the J segment 5 bases; nucleotides outside the gene matches: 6. The CDR3 consists of 15 residues. Written as DNA, the CDR3 is TGTGCCAGCAGCTTAGAAGCGGGAGTCGGCGACGAGCAGTACTTC. Amino acids: CASSLEAGVGDEQYF. Variable domain in full (rest from reference TRBV11-3 and TRBJ2-7): EAGVVQSPRYKIIEKKQPVAFWCNPISGHNTLYWYLQNLGQGPELLIRYENEEAVDDSQLPKDRFSAERLKGVDSTLKIQPAELGDSAVYLCASSLEAGVGDEQYFGPGTRLTVT.

The J gene is TRBJ2-1, the V gene TRBV6-5; a possible D gene is TRBD1 (6 bases). Germline CDR1 reads MNHEY; CDR2 reads SVGAGI. The CDR3 contains 15 residues. Deletions cut 5 bases from V and 0 bases from J, with 11 bases between. DNA for the CDR3: TGTGCCAGCAGTCCGGACAGCAGCTCCTACAATGAGCAGTTCTTC. Amino acid sequence: CASSPDSSSYNEQFF.

This clone was seen just once. The genes are TRBV2 and TRBJ2-2, with 9 bases fitting TRBD2. V gave up 6 bases and J gave up 4 bases; unmatched junction bases: 6. The CDR3 covers 15 residues. CDR1 is SNHLY, CDR2 FYNNEI, per germline. The CDR3 loop is CASRTSGAGTGELFF. As DNA, the CDR3 is TGTGCCAGCAGGACTAGCGGAGCCGGCACCGGGGAGCTGTTTTTT. The whole variable domain, remainder taken from reference TRBV2 and TRBJ2-2, is EPEVTQTPSHQVTQMGQEVILRCVPISNHLYFYWYRQILGQKVEFLVSFYNNEISEKSEIFDDQFSVERPDGSNFTLKIRSTKLEDSAMYFCASRTSGAGTGELFFGEGSRLTVL.

This clone was observed a handful of times. This specimen includes other DNA sequences encoding the same CDR3. This chain links TRBV6-5 with TRBJ2-3; D gene ambiguous. The V gene's germline CDR1 is MNHEY and CDR2 SVGAGI. CDR3 size: 14 residues. V was clipped by 2 bases and J by 1 base, with 7 bases between them. The CDR3 DNA is TGTGCCAGCAGTTACGGCCAGGGCACAGATACGCAGTATTTT. As protein: CASSYGQGTDTQYF.

This chain links TRBV9 with TRBJ1-5, with TRBD1 identical over 8 bases. The CDR3 totals 14 residues. In germline, CDR1 is SGDLS, CDR2 YYNGEE. Trimming took 8 bases from V and 3 from J; bases not matched to a gene: 7. The CDR3: CASSRQGINQPQHF. DNA of the CDR3: TGTGCCAGTAGTCGACAGGGGATCAATCAGCCCCAGCATTTT.

There are a few counts of this clone. This sequence joins TRBV7-6 and TRBJ2-3; D might be TRBD2 (5 bases). This CDR3 contains 15 residues. Trimming cost V 0 bases and J 3 bases, with 10 bases left between them. The germline CDR1 and CDR2 sequences are SGHVS and FNYEAQ. CDR3 in DNA: TGTGCCAGCAGCTTAGCGGGAGTAGTTACAGATACGCAGTATTTT. Residues: CASSLAGVVTDTQYF.

CDR3 sequence (DNA): TGCAGTGCCAGGCCGGATTCACCCCTCCACTTT. Its translation: CSARPDSPLHF. The gene calls are TRBV20-1 and TRBJ1-6; no reliable D call. V gave up 6 bases and J gave up 8 bases, with 8 bases separating them. The CDR3 consists of 11 residues. Germline lookup yields CDR1 DFQATT and CDR2 SNEGSKA (reference sequence).

This chain links TRBV6-6 with TRBJ1-2; 9 positions match TRBD1. The CDR3 sequence is 15 residues long. Unmatched junction bases numbered 8, after V lost 2 bases and J lost 7 bases. Germline lookup yields CDR1 MNHNY and CDR2 SVGAGI (reference sequence). CDR3 in amino acids: CASSYPHGQGPGYTF. The CDR3 DNA sequence: TGTGCCAGCAGTTACCCTCATGGACAGGGGCCTGGCTACACCTTC.

The chain carries TRBV7-9 and TRBJ1-6; no clear D gene. Looked up from germline, CDR1 is SEHNR and CDR2 is FQNEAQ (reference sequence). The CDR3 is 15 residues long. V lost 5 bases and J lost 0, with 8 bases in between. CDR3 bases: TGTGCCAGCAGCCCCCCAGGCTCCTATAATTCACCCCTCCACTTT. Translated, it gives CASSPPGSYNSPLHF. Full variable domain (missing parts from reference TRBV7-9 and TRBJ1-6): DTGVSQNPRHKITKRGQNVTFRCDPISEHNRLYWYRQTLGQGPEFLTYFQNEAQLEKSRLLSDRFSAERPKGSFSTLEIQRTEQGDSAMYLCASSPPGSYNSPLHFGNGTRLTVT.

The chain links TRBV30 to TRBJ1-1; no firm D call. CDR3 length equals 12 residues. Per the germline V gene, CDR1 is GTSNPN and CDR2 is SVGIG (reference sequence). V was pared by 3 bases and J by 0 bases, with 5 bases between. DNA for the CDR3: TGTGCCTGGAGAAGAGTGAACACTGAAGCTTTCTTT. This gives the protein CAWRRVNTEAFF.